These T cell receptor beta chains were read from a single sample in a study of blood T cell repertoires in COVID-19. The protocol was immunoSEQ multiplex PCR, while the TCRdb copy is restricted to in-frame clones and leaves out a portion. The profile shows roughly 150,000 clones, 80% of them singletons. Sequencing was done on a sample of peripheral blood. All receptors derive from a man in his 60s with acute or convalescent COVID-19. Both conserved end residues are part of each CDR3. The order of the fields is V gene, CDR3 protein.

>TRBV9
CASSVGGQVSSYEQYF
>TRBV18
CASSPRGTGSYGGYTF
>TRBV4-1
CASSQEVAAEGPQHF
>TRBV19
CASSPGYYEQYF
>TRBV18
CASSPGDRGRNEQFF
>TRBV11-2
CASSSRLASYNEQFF
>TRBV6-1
CASSEALQAGGLGGYTF
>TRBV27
CASSPAQGVSVGYTF
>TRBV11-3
CASPPQGQEDTQYF
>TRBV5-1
CASSSGQGPAYEQYF
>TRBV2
CASSREVYEQYF
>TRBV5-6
CASSFSGIDTQYF
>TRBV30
CAWSVIFGGIYEQYF
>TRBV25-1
CASSVPGEYGYTF
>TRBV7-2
CASSLAGVAGQSIQYF
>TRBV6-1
CASSEGGWSTEAFF
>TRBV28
CASSLGSAGLREQYF
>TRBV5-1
CASSLGTGNSNEKLFF
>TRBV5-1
CASSAGTGSVNEKLFF
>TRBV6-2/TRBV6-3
CASSYRWPYNSPLHF
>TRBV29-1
CSAGSNEQYF
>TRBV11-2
CASSRASGTGGELFF
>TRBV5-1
CASSFNAGGPAEQFF
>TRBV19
CASSSSWGVGYNEQFF
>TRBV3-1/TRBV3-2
CASSQGPQASSGNTIYF
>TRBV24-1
CATSDPHLQGAANYGYTF
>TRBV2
CASQGNRGNQPQHF
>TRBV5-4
CASSSGGEAKNIQYF
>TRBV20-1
CSASRGGDTQYF
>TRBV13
CASSRTDPYTF
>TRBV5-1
CASSLEGQGLEQYF
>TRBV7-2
CASSVSGGALTQYF
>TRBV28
CASSPRDRAYHGYTF
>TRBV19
CASSIEQGDQPQHF
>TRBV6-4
CASKGAYGYTF
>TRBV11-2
CASSLRARTLSGANVLTF
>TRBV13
CASSLVTGGEDTEAFF
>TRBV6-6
CASSHRGRTNEKLFF
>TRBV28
CASSTRGGDSVYGYTF
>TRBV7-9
CASSPPTGGTGELFF